The 22 T cell receptor beta chains below all came from one sample that was sequenced in a study of technical replicates of blood from a few donors. The protocol was immunoSEQ multiplex PCR, while the TCRdb copy is restricted to in-frame clones and leaves out a portion. The sample contains around 90,000 clones, approximately 94% of which appear only once. Sequencing used T cells isolated from PBMCs. These receptors were collected from a human donor in good health.

J is TRBJ1-4 and V is TRBV5-1, with D maybe TRBD1 (6 bases). Per germline, CDR1 SGHRS and CDR2 YFSETQ. The CDR3 has 15 residues. Trimming shortened V by 4 bases and J by 5 bases, and 15 bases separated the two germline ends. The CDR3 region is CASSGLGALNEKLFF. The CDR3 DNA is TGCGCCAGCAGCGGCTTGGGGGCTCTAAATGAAAAACTGTTTTTT.

The gene calls are TRBV9 and TRBJ2-2; TRBD1 matches 8 bases. After removal of 5 bases from V and 0 bases from J, the junction contained 3 bases not matched to a gene. The V gene's germline CDR1 is SGDLS and CDR2 YYNGEE. This CDR3 comprises 15 residues. The CDR3 reads CASRRQGTNTGELFF. The CDR3 nucleotides read TGTGCCAGCAGGAGACAGGGGACGAACACCGGGGAGCTGTTTTTT.

The rearrangement joins TRBV4-1 to TRBJ1-1, with 8 positions matching TRBD1. The length of the CDR3 is 17 residues. From germline, CDR1 is MGHRA and CDR2 YSYEKL. With V trimmed by 4 bases and J by 0 bases, 10 bases remained unmatched. CDR3: CASSLHGQGDLNTEAFF. The DNA of the CDR3 is TGCGCCAGCAGCCTGCACGGACAGGGAGACTTGAACACTGAAGCTTTCTTT.

A few counts support this clone. The V and J genes are TRBV27 and TRBJ1-5; the D gene is possibly TRBD1 (5 bases). There are 16 residues in the CDR3. Germline V gives CDR1 MNHEY, CDR2 SMNVEV (reference sequence). V lost 5 bases and J 3 bases, leaving 17 bases between the germline ends. CDR3 in amino acids: CASSPRQFRLNQPQHF. The CDR3 DNA sequence: TGTGCCAGCAGTCCACGACAGTTTCGACTCAATCAGCCCCAGCATTTT.

This clone has just a few counts. V usage is TRBV5-6 and J usage is TRBJ1-1, with D unresolved. Germline CDR1 and CDR2: SGHDT and YYEEEE. Trimming removed 2 bases from V and 4 bases from J, with 6 bases in between. The CDR3 is 12 residues long. The CDR3 DNA sequence: TGTGCCAGCAGCTTACGGGGCACTGAAGCTTTCTTT. It yields the protein CASSLRGTEAFF.

V and J are TRBV10-3 and TRBJ2-1; 7 bases match TRBD2. This CDR3 is 16 amino acids long. Germline CDR1 is ENHRY and CDR2 is SYGVKD. V gave up 0 bases and J gave up 2 bases; unmatched junction bases: 4. As DNA, the CDR3 is TGTGCCATCAGTGAGTCGGCGGGAGCCCCCTACAATGAGCAGTTCTTC. Its translation is CAISESAGAPYNEQFF.

This rearrangement joins TRBV14 to TRBJ2-3, with 8 bases identical to TRBD1. Per germline, CDR1 SGHDN and CDR2 FVKESK. Trimming at V came to 6 bases and at J to 4 bases, leaving 9 bases not matched to a gene. The CDR3 extends over 15 amino acids. CDR3 nucleotide sequence: TGTGCCAGCAGTCTCAAGACAGGGGTAGCAGATACGCAGTATTTT. The encoded protein is CASSLKTGVADTQYF.

V is TRBV7-9 and J is TRBJ1-1; 7 nucleotides align to TRBD1. This CDR3 contains 17 residues. Germline loops: CDR1 SEHNR, CDR2 FQNEAQ (reference sequence). V lost 0 bases to trimming and J lost 0 bases; unmatched junction nucleotides: 7. The CDR3 spells CASSLALTGYMNTEAFF. CDR3 nucleotides: TGTGCCAGCAGCTTAGCTCTGACAGGGTACATGAACACTGAAGCTTTCTTT.

This clone was counted a single time. V is TRBV18 and J is TRBJ2-2; 9 nucleotides agree with TRBD1. The germline V gene has CDR1 KGHSH and CDR2 LQKENI. The CDR3 has 17 residues. After removal of 4 bases from V and 3 bases from J, the junction contained 9 bases not matched to a gene. The CDR3 coding sequence is TGTGCCAGCTCACTAAACGGACAGGGGCTTTACACCGGGGAGCTGTTTTTT. Its translation: CASSLNGQGLYTGELFF.

The J gene is TRBJ2-3, the V gene TRBV27; D possibly corresponds to TRBD1 (5 bases). Germline V gives CDR1 MNHEY, CDR2 SMNVEV (reference sequence). This CDR3 has 15 residues. Deletions cut 2 bases from V and 5 bases from J, with 14 bases between. CDR3 in DNA: TGTGCCAGCAGTTTAAGAGGCAGGGTCGGAGATACGCAGTATTTT. This encodes CASSLRGRVGDTQYF.

CDR3 sequence reads: CASSLARWGEGSYNEQFF. The CDR3 nucleotides read TGTGCCAGCAGCTTAGCGAGGTGGGGGGAGGGGTCCTACAATGAGCAGTTCTTC. V usage is TRBV7-8 and J usage is TRBJ2-1; 7 nucleotides match TRBD2. J was trimmed by 1 base and V by 0 bases; bases with no gene match: 9. Germline CDR1 is SGHVS and CDR2 is FQNEAQ. The CDR3 totals 18 residues.

The chain has TRBV6-5 and TRBJ2-2; D unclear. V lost 7 bases to trimming and J lost 1 base, with 10 bases between them. Germline V gene lookup returns CDR1 MNHEY and CDR2 SVGAGI. The CDR3 loop spans 14 amino acids. CDR3 protein: CASNYKGNTGELFF. CDR3 bases: TGTGCCAGCAACTACAAAGGGAACACCGGGGAGCTGTTTTTT.

The chain combines TRBV2 with TRBJ2-1; TRBD2 aligns across 8 bases. The germline CDR1 and CDR2 sequences are SNHLY and FYNNEI. The CDR3 has 14 amino acids. Unmatched junction bases numbered 6, after V lost 5 bases and J lost 6 bases. CDR3 loop: CASSRGGLSNEQFF. The CDR3 DNA reads as TGTGCCAGCAGTCGGGGGGGGCTTTCCAATGAGCAGTTCTTC.

V gene TRBV30 combines with J gene TRBJ2-5; 9 nucleotides align to TRBD1. The trim removed 0 bases at V and 1 base at J, leaving 3 bases unmatched. The CDR3 consists of 15 residues. Looked up from germline, CDR1 is GTSNPN and CDR2 is SVGIG (reference sequence). CDR3 DNA sequence: TGTGCCTGGAGTGTAAGGACAGGGGCCCAAGAGACCCAGTACTTC. This gives the protein CAWSVRTGAQETQYF.

The rearrangement uses TRBV6-1 and TRBJ1-5; 7 nucleotides line up with TRBD1. Per germline, CDR1 MNHNS and CDR2 SASEGT. The CDR3 has 15 amino acids. The V segment lost 6 bases and the J segment 0 bases; nucleotides outside the gene matches: 5. The chain's CDR3 is CASSGTVYSNQPQHF. The CDR3, as DNA: TGTGCCAGCAGCGGGACAGTTTATAGCAATCAGCCCCAGCATTTT.

This CDR3 is CASSLGGLGYTF. The CDR3 coding sequence is TGTGCCAGCAGCTTAGGAGGGTTGGGCTACACCTTC. The chain carries TRBV7-2 and TRBJ1-2; D is ambiguous. This CDR3 is 12 amino acids long. Germline CDR1 and CDR2: SGHTA and FQGNSA. The V and J ends lost 1 base and 8 bases respectively, with 8 bases between them.

The CDR3 coding sequence is TGTGCCAGCAGCTGGATAGGGGCGAACATTCAGTACTTC. It encodes CASSWIGANIQYF. The chain is built from TRBV11-2 and TRBJ2-4, with D tentatively TRBD1 (5 bases). The CDR3 spans 13 residues. The V gene lost 4 bases and the J gene lost 7 bases, with 11 bases spanning the gap. Per the germline V gene, CDR1 is SGHAT and CDR2 is FQNNGV.

This clone was seen only once. V gene TRBV10-2 combines with J gene TRBJ2-7, with TRBD2 matching 12 bases. Germline lookup yields CDR1 WSHSY and CDR2 SAAADI. After removal of 6 bases from V and 4 bases from J, the junction contained 7 bases not matched to a gene. This CDR3 comprises 15 residues. The CDR3 nucleotides are TGCGCCAGCAGGAGGATACTAGCGGGAGGATACGAGCAGTACTTC. Its translation is CASRRILAGGYEQYF.

The V and J genes are TRBV4-1 and TRBJ2-5; TRBD2 might be the D (6 bases). Germline V gives CDR1 MGHRA, CDR2 YSYEKL. CDR3 size: 14 residues. The V end was cut by 2 bases, the J end by 1 base, with 8 bases between. CDR3 DNA sequence: TGCGCCAGCAGCCAACCGACTAGCCAAGAGACCCAGTACTTC. Its protein is CASSQPTSQETQYF.

In its sample, this clone was seen once. This sequence joins TRBV5-1 and TRBJ1-1; D gene uncertain. Germline CDR1 is SGHRS and CDR2 is YFSETQ. V was shortened by 4 bases and J by 4 bases, with 11 bases between the two germline ends. The CDR3 totals 13 residues. The CDR3, as DNA: TGCGCCAGCAGCCGCCTCTACCGCACTGAAGCTTTCTTT. This sequence encodes CASSRLYRTEAFF.

The gene calls are TRBV11-2 and TRBJ2-1; perhaps TRBD2 as D (6 bases). The CDR3 contains 16 residues. V shed 1 base and J shed 6 bases, with 16 bases lying between them. The germline CDR1 and CDR2 sequences are SGHAT and FQNNGV. CDR3 amino acids: CASSLAAGTFRNEQFF. The DNA for the CDR3 is TGTGCCAGCAGCTTAGCCGCCGGGACTTTCCGCAATGAGCAGTTCTTC.

V is TRBV7-9 and J is TRBJ2-7, with D possibly being TRBD1 (6 bases). CDR3 length equals 17 residues. CDR1 and CDR2 (germline): SEHNR, FQNEAQ (reference sequence). The V end was cut by 5 bases, the J end by 4 bases, with 24 bases between. The CDR3 loop is CASSKEGYAGVGYEQYF. CDR3 sequence (DNA): TGTGCCAGCAGCAAAGAGGGGTACGCAGGGGTGGGGTACGAGCAGTACTTC.